This T cell receptor (beta chain) appears in the sequencing data of a study of T cell responses to AZD1222 COVID-19 vaccine. This clone was counted once. Its antigen is still unknown. Overall study findings and caveats: At 160-218 and 743-854, vaccine-associated CD4 TCRs were dominant, and they spanned spike. Two doses of AZD1222 preceded a rise in Spike-specific TCR breadth and depth.

Looked up from germline, CDR1 is MNHEY and CDR2 is SVGEGT. The CDR3 covers 14 residues. V lost 4 bases, J lost 4 bases, and 3 bases stayed unmatched. Method: immunoSEQ multiplex PCR; TCRdb's copy keeps in-frame clones and lacks some. The repertoire holds 110,000 to 150,000 clones, with about 90% as singletons. The material was peripheral blood, obtained 28 days after the second AZD1222 dose. The clonotype originates from an adult who received the AZD1222 COVID-19 vaccine. This rearrangement joins TRBV6-2 or TRBV6-3 to TRBJ1-5; 8 nucleotides line up with TRBD1. CDR3 region: CASSFTGGNQPQHF. CDR3 DNA sequence: TGTGCCAGCAGTTTTACAGGGGGGAATCAGCCCCAGCATTTT.